The clone carrying this T cell receptor beta chain was seen once. These data come from a study of cytomegalovirus exposure and HLA in healthy donors. The CDR3 has 16 amino acids. Germline V gives CDR1 MNHEY, CDR2 SVGAGI. V was pared by 4 bases and J by 3 bases, with 18 bases between. In the PCR, 60 Vbeta and 13 Jbeta primers were used. Measured with immunoSEQ multiplex PCR; TCRdb has only the in-frame clones, and not every one. The sample yields tens of thousands of clones, approximately 79% seen once. The chain recombines TRBV6-5 with TRBJ1-1; D is possibly TRBD1 (5 bases). Sequencing was performed on PBMCs. The TCR was taken from a middle-aged woman in good health and CMV-seropositive. This CDR3 reads CASSSLRGMGDTEAFF. Written as DNA, the CDR3 is TGTGCCAGCAGTTCCCTCCGGGGGATGGGGGACACTGAAGCTTTCTTT.